The 16 T cell receptor beta chains below were found in one sample sequenced in a study of T cell responses to AZD1222 COVID-19 vaccine. TCRdb's table, derived via immunoSEQ multiplex PCR, lists solely in-frame clones and lacks some. The sample includes roughly 110,000 clones, 85% to 90% seen only once; the top ten take around 5.1%. The material sequenced was peripheral blood, taken on day 0 of AZD1222 vaccination. The receptor source for this set is an adult in good health.

The rearrangement joins TRBV11-2 to TRBJ2-7; D assignment may be TRBD1 or TRBD2 (6 bases each). This CDR3 spans 14 amino acids. Germline-derived CDR1 and CDR2 are SGHAT and FQNNGV. With 4 bases removed from V and 9 bases from J, the gap between germline ends came to 19 bases. This CDR3 reads CASSSHRTVRGQYF. In DNA, the CDR3 is TGTGCCAGCAGCTCCCACAGGACAGTGCGGGGGCAGTACTTC.

The J gene is TRBJ2-3, the V gene TRBV30; unclear D gene. The CDR3 loop spans 13 amino acids. Between the trimmed V and J ends, which lost 4 bases and 8 bases, there was a span of 16 bases. The germline gives CDR1 GTSNPN, CDR2 SVGIG (reference sequence). CDR3 DNA sequence: TGTGCCTGGACCTCCGAGCAATATGGTACGCAGTATTTT. Translating it yields CAWTSEQYGTQYF.

The chain is built from TRBV7-9 and TRBJ1-1; D uncertain. Germline V lookup: CDR1 SEHNR, CDR2 FQNEAQ (reference sequence). The V end was cut by 6 bases, the J end by 3 bases, with 17 bases between. The CDR3 has 15 amino acids. The CDR3 DNA reads TGTGCCAGCAGTAAGAGCCCCCGGCGGTACACTGAAGCTTTCTTT. This encodes CASSKSPRRYTEAFF.

The chain links TRBV9 to TRBJ1-6, with 8 nucleotides matching TRBD1. This CDR3 comprises 15 residues. V trimming: 4 bases; J trimming: 7 bases; junction bases outside the gene matches: 7. CDR1 SGDLS and CDR2 YYNGEE come from the germline V gene. The CDR3 sequence is CASSPGQGANSPLHF. CDR3 nucleotides: TGTGCCAGCAGCCCCGGACAGGGAGCAAATTCACCCCTCCACTTT.

This chain uses TRBV7-2 with TRBJ1-5; possibly TRBD1 for D (5 bases). The germline V and J ends were trimmed by 4 bases and 2 bases, with 15 bases remaining between them. The germline gives CDR1 SGHTA, CDR2 FQGNSA. This CDR3 region has 16 residues. The CDR3 is CASSSRALKGNQPQHF. CDR3 in DNA: TGTGCCAGCAGCTCCAGGGCGCTGAAGGGCAATCAGCCCCAGCATTTT.

The chain carries TRBV11-2 and TRBJ1-1, with D possibly TRBD1 on 5 matching bases. CDR1 SGHAT and CDR2 FQNNGV come from the germline V gene. V was pared by 4 bases and J by 4 bases, with 13 bases between. The CDR3 covers 14 residues. DNA of the CDR3: TGTGCCAGCAGCTCGGCAGGGCAAGGCACTGAAGCTTTCTTT. It codes for CASSSAGQGTEAFF.

The rearrangement joins TRBV6-5 to TRBJ2-3; tentatively, D is TRBD2 (7 bases). V shed 6 bases and J shed 0 bases, with 13 bases lying between them. The germline CDR1 and CDR2 sequences are MNHEY and SVGAGI. The length of the CDR3 is 15 residues. CDR3 bases: TGTGCCAGCAGCCCACAGGGACTAAGCACAGATACGCAGTATTTT. Translated: CASSPQGLSTDTQYF.

The genes are TRBV7-3 and TRBJ2-3; tentatively, D is TRBD1 or TRBD2 (5 bases each). Germline V lookup: CDR1 SGHTA, CDR2 FQGTGA. The CDR3 is 17 residues long. V was cut by 5 bases and J by 3 bases, with 21 bases left in between. CDR3 sequence reads: CASSAGVGAFSTDTQYF. The CDR3 coding sequence is TGTGCCAGCAGCGCGGGCGTAGGGGCCTTTTCGACAGATACGCAGTATTTT.

V usage is TRBV15 and J usage is TRBJ2-5; no reliable D call. Germline V gene sequence: CDR1 LNHNV, CDR2 YYDKDF (reference sequence). Between the trimmed V and J ends, which lost 2 bases and 1 base, there was a span of 5 bases. The CDR3 extends over 13 amino acids. In DNA form, the CDR3 reads TGTGCCACCAGCAGAAACAGCCAAGAGACCCAGTACTTC. Amino acids: CATSRNSQETQYF. Based on the CDR3 plus reference TRBV15 and TRBJ2-5, the full variable domain is DAMVIQNPRYQVTQFGKPVTLSCSQTLNHNVMYWYQQKSSQAPKLLFHYYDKDFNNEADTPDNFQSRRPNTSFCFLDIRSPGLGDTAMYLCATSRNSQETQYFGPGTRLLVL.

DNA of the CDR3: TGTGCCAGCAGTTTATCCCGGGACACTGAAGCTTTCTTT. Its translation is CASSLSRDTEAFF. The chain employs TRBV27 and TRBJ1-1; no clear D. Trimming stripped 0 bases from V and 3 bases from J, with 5 bases between. Germline V lookup: CDR1 MNHEY, CDR2 SMNVEV (reference sequence). The CDR3 is 13 amino acids.

This clone was observed once. This chain uses TRBV5-1 with TRBJ2-3; 7 bases line up with TRBD2. CDR3 length: 14 residues. Germline trimming cut 4 bases from V and 2 bases from J; bases unmatched to any gene: 4. Looked up from germline, CDR1 is SGHRS and CDR2 is YFSETQ. The CDR3: CASSLSGNTDTQYF. In DNA, the CDR3 is TGCGCCAGCAGCCTGAGCGGGAACACAGATACGCAGTATTTT.

The sample holds a few counts of this clone. V and J are TRBV7-2 and TRBJ1-2, with 8 positions matching TRBD1. After removal of 2 bases from V and 8 bases from J, the junction contained 7 bases not matched to a gene. The CDR3 sequence is 14 residues long. Looked up from germline, CDR1 is SGHTA and CDR2 is FQGNSA. The CDR3 DNA reads TGTGCCAGCAGCTTAACAGGGGGGAGAGAGGGCTACACCTTC. Its protein is CASSLTGGREGYTF.

The chain combines TRBV28 with TRBJ2-5; no firm D call. V dropped 9 bases and J dropped 5 bases, with 19 bases sitting between them. The length of the CDR3 is 14 residues. Germline loops: CDR1 MDHEN, CDR2 SYDVKM. As DNA, the CDR3 is TGTGCCAGTAAGTCCTTCTCCATGGGGGAGACCCAGTACTTC. Its translation is CASKSFSMGETQYF.

V is TRBV5-1 and J is TRBJ2-1; TRBD2 agrees at 7 bases. Losses at the gene ends were 1 base for V and 0 bases for J; bases not matched to a gene: 4. CDR3 size: 16 residues. Germline V gene data show CDR1 as SGHRS and CDR2 as YFSETQ. This CDR3 is CASSLREASSYNEQFF. For the CDR3, the DNA is TGCGCCAGCAGCTTGCGGGAGGCGAGCTCCTACAATGAGCAGTTCTTC.

The J gene is TRBJ2-3, the V gene TRBV3-1 (or the pseudogene TRBV3-2), with D perhaps TRBD2 (5 bases). The CDR3 spans 16 residues. The V end was cut by 1 base, the J end by 0 bases, with 11 bases between. CDR1 is LGHDT, CDR2 YNNKEL, per germline (reference sequence). For the CDR3, the DNA is TGTGCCAGCAGCCAAGGAGGAGGTACTAGCACAGATACGCAGTATTTT. Translated, it gives CASSQGGGTSTDTQYF.

This clone was counted a few times. DNA of the CDR3: TGTGCCACCAGCAGAGATCGTCTGCCAGCTAATCAGCCCCAGCATTTT. This codes for CATSRDRLPANQPQHF. The chain couples TRBV15 to TRBJ1-5; D call uncertain. The V and J ends lost 0 bases and 4 bases respectively, with 13 bases between them. Germline assignment: CDR1 LNHNV and CDR2 YYDKDF (reference sequence). The length of the CDR3 is 16 residues.